The rows below give T cell receptor beta chains drawn from one sample of a study of regulatory T cells in long-lasting Graves disease. TCRdb used MiXCR to reprocess the multiplex PCR reads, holding one entry per CDR3 protein. There are about 460,000 distinct CDR3 sequences in the sample; around a fifth occur only once, and about an eighth lies in the top ten. Sequenced material: peripheral blood mononuclear cells (PBMCs), taken when the disease was refractory, from a patient treated with antithyroid drugs. All receptors come from a female donor with Graves disease. CDR3s leave out the opening cysteine and the closing phenylalanine or tryptophan. Fields, in order: J gene, V gene, CDR3 protein.

>TRBJ1-6|TRBV9
ASSVTSSYNSPLH
>TRBJ1-1|TRBV20-1
SAGGRAAF
>TRBJ2-5|TRBV7-2
ASSRTGQGGEETQY
>TRBJ1-2|TRBV7-2
ASINPGRRNYGYT
>TRBJ1-1|TRBV27
ASFHRGRDTEAF
>TRBJ2-7|TRBV5-1
ASSLDWDYEQY
>TRBJ2-7|TRBV19
ASSIRGSGDYEQY
>TRBJ2-5|TRBV12-3/TRBV12-4
ASSLAGHLQETQY
>TRBJ2-2|TRBV30
AWSPLQESGELF
>TRBJ2-7|TRBV28
ASTYRDEQY
>TRBJ2-7|TRBV6-1
ASSFAESYEQY
>TRBJ2-5|TRBV9
ASSVGGEPPLETQY
>TRBJ1-2|TRBV15
ATSFTGDHGYT
>TRBJ2-2|TRBV24-1
ATRDKNTGELF
>TRBJ2-7|TRBV20-1
SARDRAGGPDEQY
>TRBJ1-1|TRBV5-1
ASSFKGATEAF
>TRBJ1-4|TRBV28
ASSLFNEKLF
>TRBJ2-5|TRBV29-1
SVGRGETQY